One T cell receptor beta chain is described in this entry. No antigen is known for it. Repertoires were generated with immunoSEQ multiplex PCR, while TCRdb's copy carries only in-frame clones and drops some. The sample includes about 140,000 clones, around 93% of them seen just once. The data were obtained in a study of T cell responses to AZD1222 COVID-19 vaccine. Study-wide results and caveats: Spike-specific TCR breadth and depth both grew after two AZD1222 doses.

The germline V and J ends were trimmed by 1 base and 1 base, with 7 bases remaining between them. This CDR3 comprises 14 residues. CDR1 and CDR2 from the germline V gene are LNHDA and SQIVND (reference sequence). The specimen was peripheral blood, collected on day 0 of AZD1222 vaccination. The V and J genes are TRBV19 and TRBJ1-1; the D is unclear. The sequence was obtained from an adult in good health. CDR3 bases: TGTGCCAGTAGTATAGGACTTTCGAACACTGAAGCTTTCTTT. Translation: CASSIGLSNTEAFF. The whole variable domain, filled in from reference TRBV19 and TRBJ1-1, reads DGGITQSPKYLFRKEGQNVTLSCEQNLNHDAMYWYRQDPGQGLRLIYYSQIVNDFQKGDIAEGYSVSREKKESFPLTVTSAQKNPTAFYLCASSIGLSNTEAFFGQGTRLTVV.